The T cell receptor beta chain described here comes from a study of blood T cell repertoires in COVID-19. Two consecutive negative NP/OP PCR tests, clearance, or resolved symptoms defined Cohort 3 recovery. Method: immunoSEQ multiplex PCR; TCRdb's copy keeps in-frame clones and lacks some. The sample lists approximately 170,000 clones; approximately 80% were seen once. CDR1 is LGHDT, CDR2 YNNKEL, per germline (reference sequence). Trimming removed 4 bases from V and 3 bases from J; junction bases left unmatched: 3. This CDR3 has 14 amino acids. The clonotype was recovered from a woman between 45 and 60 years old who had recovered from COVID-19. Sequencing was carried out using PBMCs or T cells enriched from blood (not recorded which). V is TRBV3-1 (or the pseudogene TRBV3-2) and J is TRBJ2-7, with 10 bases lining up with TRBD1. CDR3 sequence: CASSLGQGNYEQYF. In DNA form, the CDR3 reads TGTGCCAGCAGCCTGGGACAGGGGAACTACGAGCAGTACTTC.